Following are 20 T cell receptor beta chains from one sample sequenced in a study of blood T cell repertoires in COVID-19. Produced via immunoSEQ multiplex PCR; TCRdb's table is partial and in-frame only. Of about 350,000 clones listed, around nine tenths are singletons. The sequencing input was PBMCs or T cells enriched from blood (not recorded which). The receptors come from a woman aged 25-40 years who had been exposed to COVID-19.

The V and J genes are TRBV9 and TRBJ2-7; D might be TRBD1 (5 bases). CDR3 length equals 17 residues. V lost 0 bases and J lost 2, with 18 bases in between. CDR1 is SGDLS and CDR2 is YYNGEE in the germline V gene. DNA for the CDR3: TGTGCCAGCAGCGTAGGAGTAGGGGTCGCACCCCCCTACGAGCAGTACTTC. Its protein is CASSVGVGVAPPYEQYF. Using reference TRBV9 and TRBJ2-7 for the parts outside the CDR3, the full variable domain is DSGVTQTPKHLITATGQRVTLRCSPRSGDLSVYWYQQSLDQGLQFLIQYYNGEERAKGNILERFSAQQFPDLHSELNLSSLELGDSALYFCASSVGVGVAPPYEQYFGPGTRLTVT.

The CDR3 loop is CASSPTGTNTEAFF. CDR3 in DNA: TGTGCCAGCAGTCCTACAGGAACGAACACTGAAGCTTTCTTT. The chain has TRBV7-9 and TRBJ1-1; D may be TRBD1 (5 bases). The CDR3 spans 14 residues. V dropped 6 bases and J dropped 1 base, with 12 bases sitting between them. Germline V gene lookup returns CDR1 SEHNR and CDR2 FQNEAQ (reference sequence).

The chain has TRBV12-3 or TRBV12-4 and TRBJ1-2; 8 bases line up with TRBD1. CDR3 length equals 12 residues. V shed 4 bases and J 14 bases; nucleotides not matched to a gene: 9. In DNA form, the CDR3 reads TGTGCCAGCAGTTACTCCGGGACAGGCGTTACCTTC. Residues: CASSYSGTGVTF.

The chain links TRBV19 to TRBJ1-2; D gene uncertain. The germline CDR1 and CDR2 sequences are LNHDA and SQIVND (reference sequence). The CDR3 is made up of 15 amino acids. The V end lost 3 bases, the J end lost 8 bases, and 19 bases lay between the germline ends. CDR3 in amino acids: CASSIHLTGVYGYTF. The DNA for the CDR3 is TGTGCCAGTAGTATTCACCTTACCGGGGTCTACGGCTACACCTTC.

This clone is a singleton in its sample. The chain uses TRBV29-1 and TRBJ2-1; TRBD1 might be the D (5 bases). CDR1 is SQVTM and CDR2 is ANQGSEA in the germline V gene. There are 12 residues in the CDR3. Deletions cut 7 bases from V and 8 bases from J, with 15 bases between. The CDR3 DNA is TGCAGCGCCCGTGAAGGGGTAGATGAGCAGTTCTTC. Translated: CSAREGVDEQFF.

CDR3 nucleotides: TGTGCCAGCAGGGGGCAAGATGGAAACACCATATATTTT. Amino acids: CASRGQDGNTIYF. The chain links TRBV28 to TRBJ1-3; D perhaps matches TRBD1 (5 bases). Germline values: CDR1 MDHEN, CDR2 SYDVKM. Trimming shortened V by 6 bases and J by 3 bases, and 9 bases separated the two germline ends. The CDR3 contains 13 residues.

This chain joins TRBV4-1 and TRBJ2-7; 8 nucleotides line up with TRBD1. The CDR3 length is 14 residues. CDR1 and CDR2 from the germline V gene are MGHRA and YSYEKL. Germline trimming cut 6 bases from V and 2 bases from J; bases unmatched to any gene: 6. CDR3 region: CASSPDRGPYEQYF. The CDR3 bases are TGCGCCAGCAGTCCAGACAGGGGACCCTACGAGCAGTACTTC.

This clone appeared once. The chain couples TRBV20-1 to TRBJ2-3; a possible D gene is TRBD2 (6 bases). Germline CDR1 and CDR2: DFQATT and SNEGSKA (reference sequence). This CDR3 is 11 amino acids long. The germline V and J ends were trimmed by 4 bases and 8 bases, with 10 bases remaining between them. The CDR3: CSAKGLGTQYF. The CDR3 DNA sequence: TGCAGTGCTAAGGGACTTGGTACGCAGTATTTT.

The rearrangement joins TRBV6-5 to TRBJ2-7, with TRBD1 matching over 8 bases. This CDR3 spans 15 amino acids. Germline lookup yields CDR1 MNHEY and CDR2 SVGAGI. Losses at the gene ends were 6 bases for V and 2 bases for J; bases not matched to a gene: 9. CDR3 coding DNA: TGTGCCAGCAGCCCCTGGACAGGGATCACCTACGAGCAGTACTTC. Residues: CASSPWTGITYEQYF.

The chain carries TRBV2 and TRBJ2-7; a weak D match, TRBD1 (6 bases). This CDR3 is built from 15 residues. CDR1 is SNHLY and CDR2 is FYNNEI in the germline V gene. V was pared by 4 bases and J by 0 bases, with 13 bases between. As DNA, the CDR3 is TGTGCCAGCAGTGGTAGTGCGGACAGCTCCTACGAGCAGTACTTC. It is translated as CASSGSADSSYEQYF.

The chain has TRBV3-1 (or the pseudogene TRBV3-2) and TRBJ2-1; 10 bases fit TRBD2. The CDR3 spans 17 residues. Germline loops: CDR1 LGHDT, CDR2 YNNKEL (reference sequence). V shed 2 bases, J shed 7 bases, and the junction held 11 bases outside the gene matches. DNA for the CDR3: TGTGCCAGCAGCCAAATCGGAGCGGGAGGGCCTAGTAATGAGCAGTTCTTC. Its protein product is CASSQIGAGGPSNEQFF.

The table lists this clone with a few counts. The rearrangement uses TRBV30 and TRBJ1-1; D perhaps matches TRBD1 (5 bases). This CDR3 comprises 13 residues. V shed 5 bases and J shed 4 bases, with 14 bases lying between them. In germline, CDR1 is GTSNPN, CDR2 SVGIG (reference sequence). CDR3 residues: CAWGGMGGTEAFF. Here the CDR3 DNA reads TGTGCCTGGGGCGGGATGGGGGGCACTGAAGCTTTCTTT.

This clone was seen only once. The gene calls are TRBV27 and TRBJ1-4, with unresolved D. Germline CDR1 and CDR2: MNHEY and SMNVEV (reference sequence). V was shortened by 2 bases and J by 0 bases, with 13 bases between the two germline ends. This CDR3 is built from 17 residues. The CDR3 spells CASSLLPDFSTNEKLFF. The CDR3 DNA sequence: TGTGCCAGCAGTTTACTTCCGGACTTCTCAACTAATGAAAAACTGTTTTTT.

The V call is TRBV28, the J call TRBJ1-2; 8 positions match TRBD1. CDR3 length: 13 amino acids. The germline V gene has CDR1 MDHEN and CDR2 SYDVKM. V was pared by 6 bases and J by 5 bases, with 5 bases of the junction left unmatched. The chain's CDR3 is CASSSTGGYGYTF. The CDR3 nucleotides are TGTGCCAGCAGCTCTACAGGGGGGTATGGCTACACCTTC.

The chain employs TRBV7-9 and TRBJ2-5; possible D gene TRBD2, 5 bases. In germline, CDR1 is SEHNR, CDR2 FQNEAQ (reference sequence). The CDR3 contains 13 residues. V lost 7 bases, J lost 4 bases, and 13 bases lay in between. The CDR3 sequence is CASTVAGGETQYF. CDR3 nucleotide sequence: TGTGCCAGCACTGTGGCAGGAGGAGAGACCCAGTACTTC.

The rearrangement links TRBV12-3 or TRBV12-4 to TRBJ1-1; no clear D gene. This CDR3 has 13 residues. The V end lost 3 bases, the J end lost 1 base, and 6 bases lay between the germline ends. The CDR3 DNA reads as TGTGCCAGCAGTTTTGTCTCGAACACTGAAGCTTTCTTT. Translated: CASSFVSNTEAFF.

The chain has TRBV6-5 and TRBJ2-2, with D perhaps matching TRBD1 (7 bases). The CDR3 consists of 15 residues. Germline V gene data show CDR1 as MNHEY and CDR2 as SVGAGI. V was shortened by 2 bases and J by 6 bases, with 13 bases between the two germline ends. The CDR3 spells CASSYPRGAPGELFF. In DNA, the CDR3 is TGTGCCAGCAGTTACCCCAGGGGGGCTCCCGGGGAGCTGTTTTTT.

The sample holds one count of this clone. This chain joins TRBV12-3 or TRBV12-4 and TRBJ2-1; TRBD2 matches at 7 bases. Trimming cost V 1 base and J 12 bases; bases outside gene matches: 6. This CDR3 region has 13 residues. The DNA for the CDR3 is TGTGCCAGCAGTTTAGGGCGGGAGACTGTGCAGTTCTTC. Its protein product is CASSLGRETVQFF.

The chain employs TRBV5-1 and TRBJ2-1, with 15 bases fitting TRBD2. The CDR3 has 16 amino acids. From germline, CDR1 is SGHRS and CDR2 YFSETQ. After removal of 4 bases from V and 10 bases from J, the junction contained 9 bases not matched to a gene. CDR3 in amino acids: CASSPGTSGRIGEQFF. The CDR3 DNA sequence: TGCGCCAGCAGCCCGGGGACTAGCGGGAGGATCGGGGAGCAGTTCTTC.

The chain combines TRBV25-1 with TRBJ2-1, with 11 nucleotides matching TRBD1. Germline lookup yields CDR1 MGHDK and CDR2 SYGVNS. This CDR3 has 17 amino acids. V was pared by 5 bases and J by 4 bases, with 10 bases of the junction left unmatched. CDR3 loop: CASSPSAGQGAYNEQFF. Written as DNA, the CDR3 is TGTGCCAGCAGTCCTTCCGCAGGACAGGGGGCTTACAATGAGCAGTTCTTC.